These 2 T cell receptor beta chains share one sample of origin, sequenced in a study of OX40 agonist ivuxolimab in advanced cancers. Libraries were prepared by immunoSEQ multiplex PCR; TCRdb keeps only in-frame clonotypes and omits some of them. Seen here are approximately 74,000 clones, about nine tenths observed once, and the top ten hold over 4.5%. The sequencing here drew on CD4+ or CD8+ T cells sorted from blood, taken in a trial of the OX40 agonist ivuxolimab. The source is an adult with an advanced solid tumor such as melanoma, head and neck, liver or kidney cancer.

V and J are TRBV5-4 and TRBJ2-7; D might be TRBD1 (6 bases). V was trimmed by 1 base and J by 2 bases, leaving 16 bases between them. In germline, CDR1 is SGHNT, CDR2 YYREEE (reference sequence). The CDR3 has 16 residues. The CDR3 is CASSLWDGTSAYEQYF. Here the CDR3 DNA reads TGTGCCAGCAGCTTGTGGGACGGGACAAGTGCCTACGAGCAGTACTTC.

The gene calls are TRBV30 and TRBJ2-1; D is perhaps TRBD2 (5 bases). Per the germline V gene, CDR1 is GTSNPN and CDR2 is SVGIG (reference sequence). The CDR3 length is 14 residues. Trimming left V 0 bases short and J 6 bases short, with 12 bases between. This CDR3 is CAWSVDPRVNEQFF. DNA for the CDR3: TGTGCCTGGAGTGTCGATCCGCGGGTCAATGAGCAGTTCTTC.